This T cell receptor (beta chain) was documented in a study of shared clonotypes between healthy human individuals. Sequenced by immunoSEQ multiplex PCR; TCRdb stores in-frame clones only, minus some. The sample records 550,000 to 700,000 clones, roughly 72% being singletons. The CDR3 has 16 residues. Germline CDR1 is MNHNS and CDR2 is SASEGT. The V end lost 1 base, the J end lost 4 bases, and 14 bases lay between the germline ends. The study's findings and limits: When compared with the clonotypes that were shared by all four sorted-subset donors, the non-shared clonotypes turned out to have lower generation probabilities.

About this clone itself: What it recognizes is unknown.

The TCR comes from a woman aged 25 to 39 in good health. The material sequenced was memory CD4+ T cells sorted from blood. Subset noted: CD45RA-negative fraction. This sequence joins TRBV6-1 and TRBJ2-1; D is possibly TRBD2 (6 bases). The DNA for the CDR3 is TGTGCCAGCAGTGAAGATCGGCTAGCGCCATACAATGAGCAGTTCTTC. Translation: CASSEDRLAPYNEQFF.